These T cell receptor beta chains were read from a single sample in a study of shared clonotypes between healthy human individuals. Assay used: immunoSEQ multiplex PCR; TCRdb lists only in-frame clones, some missing. The sample shows some 2,100,000 clones, approximately 94% of them seen only once. Input material: naive CD8+ T cells from PBMCs. These receptors all stem from a man aged 18-30 years in good health. Some clones in this sample may be carry-over from other donors' samples. CDR3s include the opening cysteine and the closing phenylalanine or tryptophan. D genes are given only for firm matches. Size is stated for part of the rows, as once, few or many counts, or as a class when the clone is expanded.

clone_size: .; v_call: TRBV5-6; j_call: TRBJ2-7; d_call: .; cdr3_length: 14; cdr3_nt: TGTGCCAGCAGCTTGGCCGGCAGGATTTACGAGCAGTACTTC; cdr3_aa: CASSLAGRIYEQYF
clone_size: .; v_call: TRBV2; j_call: TRBJ2-3; d_call: TRBD2; cdr3_length: 16; cdr3_nt: TGTGCCAGCAGCCCAGGGACTAGCGGGACCACAGATACGCAGTATTTT; cdr3_aa: CASSPGTSGTTDTQYF
clone_size: once; v_call: TRBV27; j_call: TRBJ1-5; d_call: .; cdr3_length: 13; cdr3_nt: TGTGCCAGCGGGGCCTTTAGCAATCAGCCCCAGCATTTT; cdr3_aa: CASGAFSNQPQHF
clone_size: .; v_call: TRBV19; j_call: TRBJ2-1; d_call: TRBD2; cdr3_length: 15; cdr3_nt: TGTGCCAGTAGTATAGCGGGAGGGCCGCTCAATGAGCAGTTCTTC; cdr3_aa: CASSIAGGPLNEQFF
clone_size: once; v_call: TRBV5-6; j_call: TRBJ1-1; d_call: .; cdr3_length: 17; cdr3_nt: TGTGCCAGCAGCTCGGGGTCGGCGCTACTTATGAACACTGAAGCTTTCTTT; cdr3_aa: CASSSGSALLMNTEAFF
clone_size: .; v_call: TRBV7-9; j_call: TRBJ2-3; d_call: .; cdr3_length: 18; cdr3_nt: TGTGCCAGCATATCCCCCCCTAAGGGGGCAGAGGGGGGGGATACGCAGTATTTT; cdr3_aa: CASISPPKGAEGGDTQYF
clone_size: .; v_call: TRBV30; j_call: TRBJ1-4; d_call: .; cdr3_length: 15; cdr3_nt: TGTGCCTGGAGCCCTCGGCTGGCCTTTAATGAAAAACTGTTTTTT; cdr3_aa: CAWSPRLAFNEKLFF
clone_size: .; v_call: TRBV4-1; j_call: TRBJ1-1; d_call: .; cdr3_length: 15; cdr3_nt: TGCGCCAGCAGCCAAGTCGGCAGTTCGGATTCGCAAGCTTTCTTT; cdr3_aa: CASSQVGSSDSQAFF
clone_size: once; v_call: TRBV9; j_call: TRBJ2-1; d_call: .; cdr3_length: 13; cdr3_nt: TGTGCCAGCAGCGCCTTGTACCGGAATGAGCAGTTCTTC; cdr3_aa: CASSALYRNEQFF
clone_size: .; v_call: TRBV27; j_call: TRBJ1-2; d_call: .; cdr3_length: 12; cdr3_nt: TGTGCCAGCAGTTCAGATAACTATGGCTACACCTTC; cdr3_aa: CASSSDNYGYTF
clone_size: once; v_call: TRBV9; j_call: TRBJ2-3; d_call: .; cdr3_length: 12; cdr3_nt: TGTGCCAGCAGCCCTCCATCAGATACGCAGTATTTT; cdr3_aa: CASSPPSDTQYF
clone_size: once; v_call: TRBV30; j_call: TRBJ1-1; d_call: TRBD1; cdr3_length: 13; cdr3_nt: TGTGCCTGGGAAGCGACAGGGGGCTCTGAAGCTTTCTTT; cdr3_aa: CAWEATGGSEAFF
clone_size: .; v_call: TRBV7-3; j_call: TRBJ2-7; d_call: TRBD2; cdr3_length: 16; cdr3_nt: TGTGCCAGCAGCCCCTTAGCGGGATCTCGCCCCTACGAGCAGTACTTC; cdr3_aa: CASSPLAGSRPYEQYF
clone_size: .; v_call: TRBV30; j_call: TRBJ1-1; d_call: .; cdr3_length: 14; cdr3_nt: TGTGCCTGGAAGGGCTGGGACACCAACACTGAAGCTTTCTTT; cdr3_aa: CAWKGWDTNTEAFF
clone_size: .; v_call: TRBV6-5; j_call: TRBJ1-2; d_call: .; cdr3_length: 13; cdr3_nt: TGTGCCAGCAGTTACCCCCCATATGAAGGCTACACCTTC; cdr3_aa: CASSYPPYEGYTF
clone_size: .; v_call: TRBV5-6; j_call: TRBJ1-2; d_call: .; cdr3_length: 11; cdr3_nt: TGTGCCAGCAGCAGCTCTTTACAGTACACCTTC; cdr3_aa: CASSSSLQYTF
clone_size: .; v_call: TRBV2; j_call: TRBJ1-4; d_call: .; cdr3_length: 18; cdr3_nt: TGTGCCAGCAGTGAAAGTTCTTTACGGCGGGGCTCTAATGAAAAACTGTTTTTT; cdr3_aa: CASSESSLRRGSNEKLFF
clone_size: .; v_call: TRBV19; j_call: TRBJ1-5; d_call: .; cdr3_length: 14; cdr3_nt: TGTGCCAGTAGTATGGGGGGTTTCAATCAGCCCCAGCATTTT; cdr3_aa: CASSMGGFNQPQHF
clone_size: .; v_call: TRBV7-9; j_call: TRBJ2-2; d_call: .; cdr3_length: 14; cdr3_nt: TGTGCCAGCAGCTTCAAAACTAGAACCGGGGAGCTGTTTTTT; cdr3_aa: CASSFKTRTGELFF
clone_size: .; v_call: TRBV27; j_call: TRBJ2-1; d_call: TRBD1; cdr3_length: 17; cdr3_nt: TGTGCCAGCAGTTTCTACCGGATGACAGGGGGCTTGAATGAGCAGTTCTTC; cdr3_aa: CASSFYRMTGGLNEQFF
clone_size: .; v_call: TRBV13; j_call: TRBJ2-4; d_call: .; cdr3_length: 16; cdr3_nt: TGTGCCAGCAGCCCTCCCTGGGGTCAAGCCAAAAACATTCAGTACTTC; cdr3_aa: CASSPPWGQAKNIQYF
clone_size: .; v_call: TRBV5-1; j_call: TRBJ2-2; d_call: .; cdr3_length: 14; cdr3_nt: TGCGCCAGCAGCTGGGGCCAGAACACCGGGGAGCTGTTTTTT; cdr3_aa: CASSWGQNTGELFF
clone_size: .; v_call: TRBV14; j_call: TRBJ2-2; d_call: TRBD1; cdr3_length: 15; cdr3_nt: TGTGCCAGCAGCCCCGGACAGGGGGCCCCCGGGGAGCTGTTTTTT; cdr3_aa: CASSPGQGAPGELFF
clone_size: few; v_call: TRBV11-1; j_call: TRBJ1-2; d_call: TRBD1; cdr3_length: 13; cdr3_nt: TGTGCCAGCAGCTCTTCAGGGGGGAATGGCTACACCTTC; cdr3_aa: CASSSSGGNGYTF
clone_size: .; v_call: TRBV7-9; j_call: TRBJ2-3; d_call: .; cdr3_length: 15; cdr3_nt: TGTGCCAGCAGCCACCCGGACATAAACACAGATACGCAGTATTTT; cdr3_aa: CASSHPDINTDTQYF
clone_size: .; v_call: TRBV4-1; j_call: TRBJ2-2; d_call: TRBD1; cdr3_length: 18; cdr3_nt: TGCGCCAGCAGCCCAATATATTTGGACAGGGGGAGCACCGGGGAGCTGTTTTTT; cdr3_aa: CASSPIYLDRGSTGELFF
clone_size: .; v_call: TRBV9; j_call: TRBJ1-1; d_call: .; cdr3_length: 15; cdr3_nt: TGTGCCAGCAGCCCACCTGGGAGGGGTTTCACTGAAGCTTTCTTT; cdr3_aa: CASSPPGRGFTEAFF
clone_size: .; v_call: TRBV10-1; j_call: TRBJ2-7; d_call: .; cdr3_length: 15; cdr3_nt: TGCGCCAGCAGTGAGTGGGGGGACAGTACCTACGAGCAGTACTTC; cdr3_aa: CASSEWGDSTYEQYF
clone_size: .; v_call: TRBV6-1; j_call: TRBJ2-1; d_call: TRBD1; cdr3_length: 14; cdr3_nt: TGTGCCAGCAGACCTGGGGCCGCACAGGGGAAGCAGTTCTTC; cdr3_aa: CASRPGAAQGKQFF
clone_size: .; v_call: TRBV7-7; j_call: TRBJ2-7; d_call: TRBD1; cdr3_length: 15; cdr3_nt: TGTGCCAGCAGCTTGGGGACAGCCCCCGGGTACGAGCAGTACTTC; cdr3_aa: CASSLGTAPGYEQYF
clone_size: .; v_call: TRBV5-1; j_call: TRBJ2-7; d_call: .; cdr3_length: 12; cdr3_nt: TGCGCCAGCAGCTTGGTGGAGGGGGAGCAGTACTTC; cdr3_aa: CASSLVEGEQYF
clone_size: .; v_call: TRBV28; j_call: TRBJ1-1; d_call: .; cdr3_length: 11; cdr3_nt: TGTGCCAGCAGTTCCCAGGGCCCAGCTTTCTTT; cdr3_aa: CASSSQGPAFF
clone_size: .; v_call: TRBV7-6; j_call: TRBJ2-3; d_call: TRBD2; cdr3_length: 17; cdr3_nt: TGTGCCAGCAGCTCGGCCGGGACTAGCGAGGCCACAGATACGCAGTATTTT; cdr3_aa: CASSSAGTSEATDTQYF
clone_size: .; v_call: TRBV9; j_call: TRBJ2-1; d_call: TRBD2; cdr3_length: 16; cdr3_nt: TGTGCCAGCAGCGCCCCCCGGCTCGGGAGGGCCAATGAGCAGTTCTTC; cdr3_aa: CASSAPRLGRANEQFF
clone_size: .; v_call: TRBV6-5; j_call: TRBJ2-1; d_call: .; cdr3_length: 15; cdr3_nt: TGTGCCAGCAGTTACTCGGGGGAGTCCTACAATGAGCAGTTCTTC; cdr3_aa: CASSYSGESYNEQFF
clone_size: .; v_call: TRBV15; j_call: TRBJ2-1; d_call: TRBD2; cdr3_length: 16; cdr3_nt: TGTGCCACCAGCACCAGGACTAGCGGGAATGTGGATGAGCAGTTCTTC; cdr3_aa: CATSTRTSGNVDEQFF
clone_size: .; v_call: TRBV30; j_call: TRBJ2-1; d_call: .; cdr3_length: 10; cdr3_nt: TGTGCCTGGAGAGCGGTTGAGCAGTTCTTC; cdr3_aa: CAWRAVEQFF
clone_size: .; v_call: TRBV9; j_call: TRBJ2-5; d_call: .; cdr3_length: 15; cdr3_nt: TGTGCCAGCACGAAATCCGTAGGGAGTGGAGAGACCCAGTACTTC; cdr3_aa: CASTKSVGSGETQYF
clone_size: .; v_call: TRBV7-3; j_call: TRBJ1-3; d_call: .; cdr3_length: 15; cdr3_nt: TGTGCCAGCAGCTTGGGGCCGGGTGAAGGAAACACCATATATTTT; cdr3_aa: CASSLGPGEGNTIYF
clone_size: .; v_call: TRBV9; j_call: TRBJ2-2; d_call: .; cdr3_length: 15; cdr3_nt: TGTGCCAGCAGCACCCCGGGGCGTAACACCGGGGAGCTGTTTTTT; cdr3_aa: CASSTPGRNTGELFF
clone_size: .; v_call: TRBV27; j_call: TRBJ2-7; d_call: .; cdr3_length: 13; cdr3_nt: TGTACTACACGGGGGATTGGGTCCTACGAGCAGTACTTC; cdr3_aa: CTTRGIGSYEQYF
clone_size: .; v_call: TRBV7-9; j_call: TRBJ2-1; d_call: TRBD2; cdr3_length: 15; cdr3_nt: TGTGCCAGCAGCTTGCGACTAGCGGGGGACAATGAGCAGTTCTTC; cdr3_aa: CASSLRLAGDNEQFF
clone_size: .; v_call: TRBV7-9; j_call: TRBJ2-7; d_call: .; cdr3_length: 17; cdr3_nt: TGTGCCAGCAGCTTAGCGGCCGGGCCGCCCCAAGCCTACGAGCAGTACTTC; cdr3_aa: CASSLAAGPPQAYEQYF
clone_size: .; v_call: TRBV7-9; j_call: TRBJ2-5; d_call: .; cdr3_length: 12; cdr3_nt: TGTGCCAGCAGCCTGGATCGGCGTGAGCAGTACTTC; cdr3_aa: CASSLDRREQYF
clone_size: .; v_call: TRBV11-2; j_call: TRBJ2-1; d_call: TRBD2; cdr3_length: 17; cdr3_nt: TGTGCCAGCAGCTTAGATCACGGCGGGAGCTCCTACAATGAGCAGTTCTTC; cdr3_aa: CASSLDHGGSSYNEQFF